The source of this TCR beta chain is a study of T cell responses to AZD1222 COVID-19 vaccine. V dropped 6 bases and J dropped 9 bases, with 18 bases sitting between them. CDR1 is LGHDT and CDR2 is YNNKEL in the germline V gene (reference sequence). The CDR3 has 14 amino acids. Using immunoSEQ multiplex PCR, the repertoire was profiled, and TCRdb retains in-frame clones only, with some absent. The repertoire consists of 65,000 to 90,000 clones, with more than 70% occurring once and the leading ten covering less than 20%. The V call is TRBV3-1 (or the pseudogene TRBV3-2), the J call TRBJ1-5, with D possibly being TRBD1 (6 bases). This TCR derives from an adult in good health. The sample in question was peripheral blood, obtained on day 0 of AZD1222 vaccination. CDR3 region: CASSDRTVNGPQHF. The CDR3 nucleotides read TGTGCCAGCAGTGACCGGACAGTGAATGGGCCCCAGCATTTT.